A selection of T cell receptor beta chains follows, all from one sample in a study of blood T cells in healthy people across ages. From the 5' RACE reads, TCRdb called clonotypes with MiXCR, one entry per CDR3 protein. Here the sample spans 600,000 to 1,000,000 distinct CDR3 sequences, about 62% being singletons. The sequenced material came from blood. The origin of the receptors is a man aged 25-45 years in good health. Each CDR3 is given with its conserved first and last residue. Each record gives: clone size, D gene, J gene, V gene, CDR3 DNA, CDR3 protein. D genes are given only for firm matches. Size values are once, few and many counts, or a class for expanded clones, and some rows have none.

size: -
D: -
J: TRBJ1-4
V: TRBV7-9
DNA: TGTGCCAGCAGCCCTCTGGCGGCTAATGAAAAACTGTTTTTT
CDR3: CASSPLAANEKLFF

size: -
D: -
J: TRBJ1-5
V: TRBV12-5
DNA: TGTGCTAGTGCCCAGAATCAGCCCCAGCATTTT
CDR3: CASAQNQPQHF

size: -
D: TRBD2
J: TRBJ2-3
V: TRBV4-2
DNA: TGTGCCAGCAGCCTTGGGCCCAGCGGGGGGGCCTTGGATACGCAGTATTTT
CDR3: CASSLGPSGGALDTQYF

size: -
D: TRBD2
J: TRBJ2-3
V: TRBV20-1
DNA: TGCAGTGCTCATATAGCGGGAGTTGGTTTGGGCACAGATACGCAGTATTTT
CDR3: CSAHIAGVGLGTDTQYF

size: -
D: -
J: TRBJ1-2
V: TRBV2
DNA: TGTGCCAGCATGAAGGGACACATCTACACCTTC
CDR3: CASMKGHIYTF

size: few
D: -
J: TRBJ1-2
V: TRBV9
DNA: TGTGCCAGCAGCGGGGGGTTAGGCTACACCTTC
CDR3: CASSGGLGYTF

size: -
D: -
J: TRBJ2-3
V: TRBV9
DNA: TGTGCCAGCAGCATAGGTTTAGTCCGCACAGATACGCAGTATTTT
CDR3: CASSIGLVRTDTQYF

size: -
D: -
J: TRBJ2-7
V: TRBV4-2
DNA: TGTGCCAGCAGCCAAGATCCAGGTAGCTCTCACGAGCAGTACTTC
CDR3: CASSQDPGSSHEQYF

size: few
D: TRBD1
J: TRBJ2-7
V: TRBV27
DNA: TGTGCCAGCAGTTTAACGGACAGGGGCTACGAGCAGTACTTC
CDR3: CASSLTDRGYEQYF

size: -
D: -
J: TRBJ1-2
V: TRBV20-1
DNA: TGCAGTGCTAGAGATTACCGGCCAGGGAGAAACTATGGCTACACCTTC
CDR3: CSARDYRPGRNYGYTF

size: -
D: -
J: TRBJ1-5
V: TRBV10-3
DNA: TGTGCCATCAGAGGGGACGATCAGCCCCAGCATTTT
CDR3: CAIRGDDQPQHF